Below, one T cell receptor (beta chain) is given with its context. Repertoires were generated with immunoSEQ multiplex PCR, while TCRdb's copy carries only in-frame clones and drops some. The table lists 300,000 to 400,000 clones, 70% to 90% of them singletons. Trimming removed 6 bases at V and 6 bases at J, with 14 bases between. From germline, CDR1 is SNHLY and CDR2 FYNNEI. The CDR3 consists of 14 residues. This entry belongs to a study of blood T cell repertoires in COVID-19. This clonotype was sampled from a woman between 25 and 40 years old with COVID-19, enrolled during active disease. The chain is built from TRBV2 and TRBJ1-4; TRBD1 might be the D (5 bases). Sequenced: peripheral blood. The CDR3 coding sequence is TGTGCCAGCAGCCCACAGGCGATCCATGAAAAACTGTTTTTT. Translation: CASSPQAIHEKLFF.